The 23 T cell receptor beta chains below were found in one sample sequenced in a study of T cell repertoires in cytomegalovirus infection. These receptors have no identified antigens. Via MiXCR, TCRdb re-called the reads, giving one row per CDR3 protein. The profile shows about 920,000 distinct CDR3 sequences, 30% to 40% of them singletons. The starting material was cultured CD8+ T cells from PBMCs, obtained from culture after CMV antigen stimulation. The receptors come from a human donor in good health (CMV status not recorded). Some clones in this sample may be carry-over from other donors' samples.

This chain joins TRBV3-1 and TRBJ2-3; weak D call: TRBD2 (5 bases). This CDR3 comprises 13 residues. Between the trimmed V and J ends, which lost 0 bases and 7 bases, there was a span of 8 bases. Germline V lookup: CDR1 LGHDT, CDR2 YNNKEL (reference sequence). CDR3 protein: CASSQDWEYTQYF. CDR3 nucleotides: TGTGCCAGCAGCCAAGACTGGGAGTATACGCAGTATTTT.

This clonotype appeared a few times. This rearrangement joins TRBV12-3 or TRBV12-4 to TRBJ1-1; D not resolved. V shed 6 bases and J shed 4 bases, with 9 bases lying between them. This CDR3 region has 12 residues. In nucleotides, the CDR3 is TGTGCCAGCAGAGACGTTAGCACTGAAGCTTTCTTT. This sequence encodes CASRDVSTEAFF.

This clonotype appeared a few times. The V gene is TRBV7-9, the J gene TRBJ2-7, with D hard to call. This CDR3 region has 13 residues. Per the germline V gene, CDR1 is SEHNR and CDR2 is FQNEAQ (reference sequence). V was clipped by 5 bases and J by 3 bases, with 11 bases between them. The CDR3, as DNA: TGTGCCAGCAGCCCCGGGTCTCACTACGAGCAGTACTTC. This encodes CASSPGSHYEQYF.

This clonotype was recorded a few times. The genes are TRBV4-1 and TRBJ2-3; D may be TRBD1 (6 bases). The CDR3 loop spans 16 amino acids. Trimming took off 0 bases at V and 1 base at J, with 11 bases between the two ends. Germline lookup yields CDR1 MGHRA and CDR2 YSYEKL. CDR3 loop: CASSQDQGPGTDTQYF. Written as DNA, the CDR3 is TGCGCCAGCAGCCAAGATCAGGGGCCGGGCACAGATACGCAGTATTTT.

The chain has TRBV7-8 and TRBJ2-3; D is unresolved. The CDR3 is made up of 16 amino acids. V was trimmed by 2 bases and J by 6 bases, leaving 18 bases between them. Germline loops: CDR1 SGHVS, CDR2 FQNEAQ. The CDR3 coding sequence is TGTGCCAGCAGCTTAAAGGCAAGGACCCTAAGGGATACGCAGTATTTT. Translated, it gives CASSLKARTLRDTQYF.

This clonotype was picked up a small number of times. The chain uses TRBV7-6 and TRBJ1-6; D remains unclear. Germline lookup yields CDR1 SGHVS and CDR2 FNYEAQ. Trimming pared 4 bases from V and 10 bases from J, leaving 17 bases between. The CDR3 has 15 residues. The CDR3 nucleotides read TGTGCCAGCAGCTCTTTACAGCGTCCGAAGTCACCCCTCCACTTT. Translated: CASSSLQRPKSPLHF.

This clonotype was seen only a few times. The rearrangement uses TRBV5-1 and TRBJ1-5, with 7 bases identical to TRBD1. The CDR3 is 16 residues long. Germline V CDR1 and CDR2: SGHRS, YFSETQ. J was trimmed by 9 bases and V by 2 bases; bases with no gene match: 14. This CDR3 is CASSFQGGHPEWPQHF. CDR3 bases: TGCGCCAGCAGCTTCCAGGGGGGACACCCTGAATGGCCCCAGCATTTT.

This clonotype was counted between two and nine times. The J gene is TRBJ1-1, the V gene TRBV6-5; TRBD1 agrees at 7 bases. Per germline, CDR1 MNHEY and CDR2 SVGAGI. The CDR3 consists of 13 residues. J gave up 4 bases and V 2 bases, and 1 base lay outside the gene matches. The CDR3 loop reads CASSYTGVTEAFF. The CDR3 region has the DNA TGTGCCAGCAGTTACACAGGGGTCACTGAAGCTTTCTTT.

This chain uses TRBV7-6 with TRBJ2-7; 7 bases agree with TRBD2. CDR3 length: 15 residues. Germline V CDR1 and CDR2: SGHVS, FNYEAQ. The trim removed 1 base at V and 5 bases at J, leaving 8 bases unmatched. CDR3: CASSLGEGLANEQYF. CDR3 sequence (DNA): TGTGCCAGCAGCTTAGGGGAGGGGTTAGCGAACGAGCAGTACTTC.

This sequence joins TRBV27 and TRBJ2-5, with D perhaps TRBD2 (6 bases). The CDR3 has 17 amino acids. The V gene lost 0 bases and the J gene lost 2 bases, with 16 bases spanning the gap. Germline V gives CDR1 MNHEY, CDR2 SMNVEV (reference sequence). The CDR3 spells CASSLSLAVLTQETQYF. In DNA, the CDR3 is TGTGCCAGCAGTTTATCGTTAGCGGTCCTGACTCAAGAGACCCAGTACTTC.

This clonotype appeared a few times. The chain uses TRBV15 and TRBJ1-3, with D unresolved. The germline V and J ends were trimmed by 0 bases and 4 bases, with 10 bases remaining between them. There are 15 residues in the CDR3. Germline assignment: CDR1 LNHNV and CDR2 YYDKDF (reference sequence). In nucleotides, the CDR3 is TGTGCCACCAGCAGAGATCTCGGCGGCGGAAACACCATATATTTT. Its protein is CATSRDLGGGNTIYF.

This clonotype appeared many times. This sequence joins TRBV28 and TRBJ1-4; D unresolved. The V gene's germline CDR1 is MDHEN and CDR2 SYDVKM. The CDR3 has 16 amino acids. Deletions cut 1 base from V and 1 base from J, with 10 bases between. CDR3 nucleotides: TGTGCCAGCAGTTTATTGGCCGTAGGAACTAATGAAAAACTGTTTTTT. It yields the protein CASSLLAVGTNEKLFF.

This clonotype was observed a handful of times. V is TRBV7-9 and J is TRBJ2-7; a weak D match, TRBD1 (5 bases). The ends were cut back, 1 base at V and 2 bases at J, with 15 bases in the middle. Germline V gene data show CDR1 as SEHNR and CDR2 as FQNEAQ (reference sequence). CDR3 length: 16 amino acids. CDR3 protein: CASSLVQYRKTYEQYF. The CDR3 DNA reads as TGTGCCAGCAGCTTAGTTCAGTACAGGAAGACCTACGAGCAGTACTTC.

The J gene is TRBJ1-5, the V gene TRBV24-1; D perhaps matches TRBD1 (5 bases). Germline V gene sequence: CDR1 KGHDR, CDR2 SFDVKD. The CDR3 totals 13 residues. Trimming cost V 5 bases and J 7 bases, with 11 bases left between them. The CDR3 here is CATSASGRQPQHF. The CDR3 DNA follows: TGTGCCACCAGTGCGTCAGGGCGACAGCCCCAGCATTTT.

This clonotype was seen once. The CDR3 DNA is TGTGCCACCAGCTCTTGGGACTCTGGTGGATCCGGGGAGCTGTTTTTT. Protein product: CATSSWDSGGSGELFF. The chain joins TRBV15 to TRBJ2-2; D might be TRBD2 (6 bases). The V end lost 5 bases, the J end lost 6 bases, and 19 bases lay between the germline ends. CDR3 length: 16 residues. The germline gives CDR1 LNHNV, CDR2 YYDKDF (reference sequence).

The table lists this clonotype with a few counts. The rearrangement joins TRBV5-4 to TRBJ2-2; 7 nucleotides line up with TRBD1. The germline CDR1 and CDR2 sequences are SGHNT and YYREEE (reference sequence). CDR3 length: 16 amino acids. V gave up 4 bases and J gave up 1 base; unmatched junction bases: 7. Here the CDR3 DNA reads TGTGCCAGCAGCCACGGGACAGCGATGAACACCGGGGAGCTGTTTTTT. It specifies CASSHGTAMNTGELFF.

This clonotype was seen more than once but under ten times. The gene calls are TRBV10-3 and TRBJ1-3; no firm D call. V lost 7 bases and J 0 bases, leaving 10 bases between the germline ends. CDR1 ENHRY and CDR2 SYGVKD come from the germline V gene. The CDR3 covers 14 residues. DNA of the CDR3: TGTGCCATCATCAACAGTTCCTCTGGAAACACCATATATTTT. This encodes CAIINSSSGNTIYF.

This rearrangement joins TRBV10-3 to TRBJ1-6, with 7 bases lining up with TRBD1. Germline assignment: CDR1 ENHRY and CDR2 SYGVKD. The CDR3 covers 15 residues. V lost 5 bases, J lost 7 bases, and 8 bases stayed unmatched. This CDR3 is CAISSVDRENSPLHF. CDR3 bases: TGTGCCATCAGTTCCGTCGACAGGGAGAATTCACCCCTCCACTTT.

This clonotype was seen a few times. V usage is TRBV20-1 and J usage is TRBJ1-6, with D uncertain. Trimming stripped 3 bases from V and 10 bases from J, with 16 bases between. Germline V gives CDR1 DFQATT, CDR2 SNEGSKA (reference sequence). CDR3 size: 14 residues. CDR3 nucleotide sequence: TGCAGTGCTAGGCCTGGTCTGGGAAGATCACCCCTCCACTTT. Its protein product is CSARPGLGRSPLHF.

The chain recombines TRBV4-3 with TRBJ2-2, with unresolved D. The germline V gene has CDR1 LGHNA and CDR2 YSLEER. V was shortened by 0 bases and J by 7 bases, with 9 bases between the two germline ends. CDR3 length: 14 amino acids. This CDR3 is CASSQDGSNGELFF. In DNA form, the CDR3 reads TGCGCCAGCAGCCAAGATGGAAGCAACGGGGAGCTGTTTTTT.

V is TRBV6-5 and J is TRBJ1-2, with no clear D. CDR1 and CDR2 from the germline V gene are MNHEY and SVGAGI. V dropped 2 bases and J dropped 4 bases, with 11 bases sitting between them. CDR3 length: 14 residues. CDR3 DNA: TGTGCCAGCAGTTACGCGGACCTCTCCTATGGCTACACCTTC. This codes for CASSYADLSYGYTF.

J is TRBJ2-3 and V is TRBV6-2 or TRBV6-3; D remains ambiguous. Germline CDR1 is MNHEY and CDR2 is SVGEGT. There are 14 residues in the CDR3. Deletions cut 10 bases from V and 1 base from J, with 15 bases between. Here the CDR3 reads CAITALDGTDTQYF. The DNA for the CDR3 is TGTGCCATCACCGCCCTCGATGGCACAGATACGCAGTATTTT.

This clonotype is categorized as large. The rearrangement uses TRBV7-2 and TRBJ2-5, with 10 positions matching TRBD2. V was clipped by 4 bases and J by 4 bases; unmatched bases: 9. The germline gives CDR1 SGHTA, CDR2 FQGNSA. This CDR3 comprises 16 residues. CDR3 loop: CASSSPSSGGGETQYF. The CDR3 nucleotides read TGTGCCAGCAGCTCCCCCTCCAGCGGGGGGGGAGAGACCCAGTACTTC.